These T cell receptor beta chains were read from a single sample in a study of T cell changes during pregnancy in multiple sclerosis. Sequencing was performed with immunoSEQ multiplex PCR; in TCRdb, only in-frame clones are kept and a portion is missing. This sample has 90,000 or so clones, with more than 85% found just once. Specimen: peripheral blood, collected in the first trimester of pregnancy. All receptors come from a female donor with multiple sclerosis, enrolled in a pregnancy study. The CDR3 runs from the conserved cysteine through the conserved F or W. D genes are given only for firm matches. Expanded clones are given a class, and other clones once, few, many or no size at all.

V: TRBV19
D: NA
size: few
J: TRBJ1-2
DNA: TGTGCCAGTAGTACCGGCGGGACGGCGAAAGGCTACACCTTC
CDR3: CASSTGGTAKGYTF

V: TRBV4-2
D: NA
size: NA
J: TRBJ2-3
DNA: TGTGCCAGCAGCCACGAGGCGACAGATACGCAGTATTTT
CDR3: CASSHEATDTQYF

V: TRBV4-3
D: NA
size: NA
J: TRBJ1-2
DNA: TGCGCCAGCCAACCACCAGGGGTGGGTGACTATGGCTACACCTTC
CDR3: CASQPPGVGDYGYTF

V: TRBV28
D: TRBD1
size: NA
J: TRBJ1-5
DNA: TGTGCCAGCAGCCCCGGACAGGGAGGCCAGCCCCAGCATTTT
CDR3: CASSPGQGGQPQHF

V: TRBV15
D: NA
size: NA
J: TRBJ2-1
DNA: TGTGCCACCAGCAGAGCGCGTGGTGAGCAGTTCTTC
CDR3: CATSRARGEQFF

V: TRBV5-1
D: TRBD2
size: NA
J: TRBJ2-3
DNA: TGCGCCAGCAGCTTATGGACTAGCGGGACGGCAGATACGCAGTATTTT
CDR3: CASSLWTSGTADTQYF

V: TRBV27
D: TRBD2
size: NA
J: TRBJ2-2
DNA: TGTGCCAGCAGTTTTTCCCGACTAGCCGCCGGGGAGCTGTTTTTT
CDR3: CASSFSRLAAGELFF

V: TRBV7-2
D: NA
size: NA
J: TRBJ1-1
DNA: TGTGCCAGCAGCTTAGGATCTGCTACTTTTGAAGCTTTCTTT
CDR3: CASSLGSATFEAFF

V: TRBV25-1
D: TRBD1
size: NA
J: TRBJ1-5
DNA: TGTGCCAGCAGTGACAGGGGACAGGGACCCAATCAGCCCCAGCATTTT
CDR3: CASSDRGQGPNQPQHF

V: TRBV7-7
D: NA
size: NA
J: TRBJ2-5
DNA: TGTGCCAGCAGCCCTAGAGGGACTGTGGAGACCCAGTACTTC
CDR3: CASSPRGTVETQYF

V: TRBV13
D: NA
size: NA
J: TRBJ2-2
DNA: TGTGCCAGCACCCCTAGCGATGGCACCGGGGAGCTGTTTTTT
CDR3: CASTPSDGTGELFF

V: TRBV7-9
D: NA
size: NA
J: TRBJ2-7
DNA: TGTGCCAGCAGCTTGTCAACGGTCATATACGAGCAGTACTTC
CDR3: CASSLSTVIYEQYF

V: TRBV5-4
D: NA
size: NA
J: TRBJ2-7
DNA: TGTGCCAGCAGCTTGCGGCGGGGAGGTTCCTACGAGCAGTACTTC
CDR3: CASSLRRGGSYEQYF

V: TRBV30
D: NA
size: NA
J: TRBJ2-7
DNA: TGTGCCTGGAGAGATATGGTGGCCCCCTACGAGCAGTACTTC
CDR3: CAWRDMVAPYEQYF

V: TRBV7-2
D: NA
size: NA
J: TRBJ2-2
DNA: TGTGCCAGCAGACCCGACAGGCACACCGGGGAGCTGTTTTTT
CDR3: CASRPDRHTGELFF

V: TRBV5-6
D: NA
size: NA
J: TRBJ2-5
DNA: TGTGCCAGCAGTCGGAGGGCCCGGGAGACCCAGTACTTC
CDR3: CASSRRARETQYF

V: TRBV29-1
D: TRBD1
size: NA
J: TRBJ2-3
DNA: TGCAGCGGAAAAGGACAGGCCAAGCTTCGCACAGATACGCAGTATTTT
CDR3: CSGKGQAKLRTDTQYF

V: TRBV10-3
D: NA
size: NA
J: TRBJ1-1
DNA: TGTGCCATCAGTGGTTTGTTCGGGGAAGCTTTCTTT
CDR3: CAISGLFGEAFF

V: TRBV28
D: TRBD1
size: NA
J: TRBJ1-5
DNA: TGTGCCAGCAGCCTTCGACAGGGCTGGAATCAGCCCCAGCATTTT
CDR3: CASSLRQGWNQPQHF

V: TRBV9
D: NA
size: NA
J: TRBJ2-5
DNA: TGTGCCAGCAGCGCCTCGGGACACAGTAAAGAGACCCAGTACTTC
CDR3: CASSASGHSKETQYF

V: TRBV30
D: NA
size: NA
J: TRBJ2-1
DNA: TGTGCCTGGAGTGTATCCAACAATGAGCAGTTCTTC
CDR3: CAWSVSNNEQFF

V: TRBV15
D: NA
size: NA
J: TRBJ2-7
DNA: TGTGCCACCAGCAGAGATGCGGGGGCAAGCCACGAGCAGTACTTC
CDR3: CATSRDAGASHEQYF

V: TRBV7-9
D: TRBD2
size: NA
J: TRBJ2-2
DNA: TGTGCCAGCAGCTTAACTAGCGCAAACACCGGGGAGCTGTTTTTT
CDR3: CASSLTSANTGELFF

V: TRBV7-2
D: TRBD2
size: once
J: TRBJ2-7
DNA: TGTGCCAGCAGGCGACTAGCGGGAGGGTTAAGAACCTACGAGCAGTACTTC
CDR3: CASRRLAGGLRTYEQYF

V: TRBV11-2
D: NA
size: NA
J: TRBJ2-1
DNA: TGTGCCAGCAGCTTAACGCGTCACAATGAGCAGTTCTTC
CDR3: CASSLTRHNEQFF

V: TRBV5-4
D: TRBD1
size: once
J: TRBJ2-6
DNA: TGTGCCAGCAGCCTGTGGACAGGGACTGGGGCCAACGTCCTGACTTTC
CDR3: CASSLWTGTGANVLTF

V: TRBV19
D: TRBD2
size: NA
J: TRBJ2-1
DNA: TGTGCCAGTAGTATTTTAACCCAGCGACTAGCGGGAGGGAACGATGAGCAGTTCTTC
CDR3: CASSILTQRLAGGNDEQFF

V: TRBV28
D: TRBD2
size: few
J: TRBJ2-5
DNA: TGTGCCAGCAGTTTATGGGGAGGTAGCGGGAGGAGAGAGACCCAGTACTTC
CDR3: CASSLWGGSGRRETQYF

V: TRBV30
D: TRBD1
size: once
J: TRBJ2-7
DNA: TGTGCCTGGAGTGTGTTGACAGGGGGAAGGGGCGAGCAGTACTTC
CDR3: CAWSVLTGGRGEQYF

V: TRBV12-5
D: TRBD1
size: NA
J: TRBJ1-1
DNA: TGTGCTAGTGCCTTGACAGGGTACACTGAAGCTTTCTTT
CDR3: CASALTGYTEAFF

V: TRBV19
D: NA
size: few
J: TRBJ1-1
DNA: TGTGCCAGTAGCTATCCCGGAGGGGCCACTGAAGCTTTCTTT
CDR3: CASSYPGGATEAFF

V: TRBV5-1
D: NA
size: NA
J: TRBJ1-1
DNA: TGCGCCAGCAAGGGGCTAGCTGAAGCTTTCTTT
CDR3: CASKGLAEAFF

V: TRBV15
D: NA
size: once
J: TRBJ1-1
DNA: TGTGCCACCAGCAGAGAGGCCCGAGGCGGCACTGAAGCTTTCTTT
CDR3: CATSREARGGTEAFF

V: TRBV28
D: NA
size: NA
J: TRBJ2-7
DNA: TGTGCCAGCACCAGGGGAGGGACTGGAGCCTACGAGCAGTACTTC
CDR3: CASTRGGTGAYEQYF

V: TRBV27
D: NA
size: once
J: TRBJ2-7
DNA: TGTGCCAGCAGTTTGCAGGGTAGGGACGAGCAGTACTTC
CDR3: CASSLQGRDEQYF

V: TRBV10-3
D: TRBD2
size: NA
J: TRBJ2-2
DNA: TGTGCCATCAAACCCCGGCGGGAGGGGAACACCGGGGAGCTGTTTTTT
CDR3: CAIKPRREGNTGELFF

V: TRBV5-6
D: NA
size: NA
J: TRBJ1-2
DNA: TGTGCCAGCAGCCCAGGGGCGTCTTATGGCTACACCTTC
CDR3: CASSPGASYGYTF

V: TRBV19
D: NA
size: NA
J: TRBJ2-5
DNA: TGTGCCAGTAGTTCAGGACAGTTGTTGGAGACCCAGTACTTC
CDR3: CASSSGQLLETQYF

V: TRBV11-1
D: TRBD2
size: NA
J: TRBJ2-1
DNA: TGTGCCAGCAGCTTTATGCCACTAGCGGGAGTATCTGATGAGCAGTTCTTC
CDR3: CASSFMPLAGVSDEQFF